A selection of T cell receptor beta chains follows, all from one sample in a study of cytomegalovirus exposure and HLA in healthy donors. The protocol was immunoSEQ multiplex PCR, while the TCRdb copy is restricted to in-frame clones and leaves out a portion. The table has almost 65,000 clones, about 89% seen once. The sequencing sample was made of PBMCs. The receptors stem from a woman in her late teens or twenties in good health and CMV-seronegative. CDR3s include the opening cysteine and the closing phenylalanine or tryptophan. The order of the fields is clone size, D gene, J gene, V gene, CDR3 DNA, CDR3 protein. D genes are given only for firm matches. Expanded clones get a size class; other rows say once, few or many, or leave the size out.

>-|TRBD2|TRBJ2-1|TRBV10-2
TGCGCCAGCAGAAATGCGGGGGGGCCAGTTAAGCAGTTCTTC
CASRNAGGPVKQFF
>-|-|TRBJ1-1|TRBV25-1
TGTGCCAGCAGTGGCCACAGGGAGGGGGATACTGAAGCTTTCTTT
CASSGHREGDTEAFF
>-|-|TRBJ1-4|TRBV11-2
TGTGCCAGCAGCTCCCCAGGGGCGGATGAAAAACTGTTTTTT
CASSSPGADEKLFF
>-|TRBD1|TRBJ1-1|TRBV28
TGTGCCAGCAGCTACGACAGGGTAAGAACTGAAGCTTTCTTT
CASSYDRVRTEAFF
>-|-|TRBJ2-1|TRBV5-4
TGTGCCAGCAGCTTGCACTATACTAATGAGCAGTTCTTC
CASSLHYTNEQFF
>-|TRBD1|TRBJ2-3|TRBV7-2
TGTGCCACCGCCACAGGGGTAACGCAGTATTTT
CATATGVTQYF
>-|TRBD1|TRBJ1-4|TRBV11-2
TGTGCCAGCAGCTGGGACAGGGTTAATGAAAAACTGTTTTTT
CASSWDRVNEKLFF
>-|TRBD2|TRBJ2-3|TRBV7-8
TGTGCCAGCAGCTCGTTAGCTCGTCGCTCGGGGGGACCAAACACAGATACGCAGTATTTT
CASSSLARRSGGPNTDTQYF
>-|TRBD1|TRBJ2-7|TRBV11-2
TGTGCCAGCAGCTTATCCGGGACAGGGGGATTCTACGAGCAGTACTTC
CASSLSGTGGFYEQYF
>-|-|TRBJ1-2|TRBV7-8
TGTGCCAGCAGCTCCTTCGGTGTGGGCTCAGCTTTTTCTGTATCTGGCTACACCTTC
CASSSFGVGSAFSVSGYTF
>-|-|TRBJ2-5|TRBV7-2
TGTGCCAGCAGCTTATCTCGCGCCCAAGAGACCCAGTACTTC
CASSLSRAQETQYF
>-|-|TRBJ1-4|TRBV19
TGTGCCAGTAGTATACGACTAACGGATGAAAAACTGTTTTTT
CASSIRLTDEKLFF
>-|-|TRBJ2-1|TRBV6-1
TGTGCCAGCATATCTGGCGGAGACAATGAGCAGTTCTTC
CASISGGDNEQFF
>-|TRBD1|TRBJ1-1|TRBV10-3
TGTGCCATCACCACCGGGACAGGGAACACTGAAGCTTTCTTT
CAITTGTGNTEAFF
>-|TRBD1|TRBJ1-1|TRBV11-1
TGTGCCAGCAGCCCCCGGAACAGGGGAACTGAAGCTTTCTTT
CASSPRNRGTEAFF
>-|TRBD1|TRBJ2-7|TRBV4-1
TGCGCCAGCAGCCAAGACGACAGGGCTATAGGGTACGAGCAGTACTTC
CASSQDDRAIGYEQYF
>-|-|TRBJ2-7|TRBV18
TGTGCCAGCTCACCCACGCGGGACTACGAGCAGTACTTC
CASSPTRDYEQYF
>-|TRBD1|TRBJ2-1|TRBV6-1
TGTGCCAGCAGTGAAACAGGGGGATACAATGAGCAGTTCTTC
CASSETGGYNEQFF
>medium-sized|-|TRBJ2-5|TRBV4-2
TGTGCCAGCAGCCAAGATTGGGGAAGGGGGCAAGAGACCCAGTACTTC
CASSQDWGRGQETQYF
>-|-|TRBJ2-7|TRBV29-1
TGCAGCGTTGTTTCGCAGACCTACGAGCAGTACTTC
CSVVSQTYEQYF
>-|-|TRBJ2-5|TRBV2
TGTGCCAGCACCTTTTCGGGGGGCTGGGAAGAGACCCAGTACTTC
CASTFSGGWEETQYF
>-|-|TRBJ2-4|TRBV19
TGTGCCAGTAGTATTGATCCGGGGATTGACATTCAGTACTTC
CASSIDPGIDIQYF
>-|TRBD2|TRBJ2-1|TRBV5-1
TGCGCCAGCACCATAACTAGCGGGGTATACAATGAGCAGTTCTTC
CASTITSGVYNEQFF
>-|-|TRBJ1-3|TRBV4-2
TGTGCCAGCAGCCTCGAGATACGCTCTGGAAACACCATATATTTT
CASSLEIRSGNTIYF
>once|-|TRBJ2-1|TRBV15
TGTGCCACCAGCAGCCGGTACAATGAGCAGTTCTTC
CATSSRYNEQFF
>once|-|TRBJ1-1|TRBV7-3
TGTGCCAGCAGCTTAGGGGCAGGGGCTGAAGCTTTCTTT
CASSLGAGAEAFF
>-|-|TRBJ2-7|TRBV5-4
TGTGCCAGCAGCTGGGGGGACGGATCTACGAAGCAGTACTTC
CASSWGDGSTKQYF
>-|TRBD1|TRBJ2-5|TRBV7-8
TGTGCCAGCAGCTTAGTTAGACAGGGTCGAGAGACCCAGTACTTC
CASSLVRQGRETQYF
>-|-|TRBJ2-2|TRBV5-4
TGTGCCAGCAGCACCTTAGCGCGGGAGAACACCGGGGAGCTGTTTTTT
CASSTLARENTGELFF